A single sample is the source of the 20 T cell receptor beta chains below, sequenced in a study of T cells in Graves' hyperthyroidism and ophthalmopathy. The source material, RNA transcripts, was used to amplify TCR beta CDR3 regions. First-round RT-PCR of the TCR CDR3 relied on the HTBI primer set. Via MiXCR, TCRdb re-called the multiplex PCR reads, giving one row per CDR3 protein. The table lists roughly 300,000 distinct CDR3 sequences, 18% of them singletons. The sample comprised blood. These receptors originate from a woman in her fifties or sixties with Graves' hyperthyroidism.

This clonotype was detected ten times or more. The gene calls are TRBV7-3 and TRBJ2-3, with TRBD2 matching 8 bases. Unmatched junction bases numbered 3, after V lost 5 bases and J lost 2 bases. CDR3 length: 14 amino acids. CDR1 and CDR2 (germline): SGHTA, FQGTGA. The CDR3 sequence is CASSRGGPTDTQYF. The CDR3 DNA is TGTGCCAGCAGCCGGGGGGGTCCCACAGATACGCAGTATTTT.

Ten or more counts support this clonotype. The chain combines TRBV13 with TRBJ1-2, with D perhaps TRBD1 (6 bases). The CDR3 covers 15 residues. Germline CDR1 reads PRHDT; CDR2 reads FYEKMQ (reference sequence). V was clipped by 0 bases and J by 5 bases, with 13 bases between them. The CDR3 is CASSLGRGSGYGYTF. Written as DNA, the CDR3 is TGTGCCAGCAGCTTAGGAAGGGGGAGTGGGTATGGCTACACCTTC.

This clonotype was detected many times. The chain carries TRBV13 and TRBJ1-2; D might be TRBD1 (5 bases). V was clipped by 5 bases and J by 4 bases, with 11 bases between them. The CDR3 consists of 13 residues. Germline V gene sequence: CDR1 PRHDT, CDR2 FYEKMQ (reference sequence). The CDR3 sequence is CASSEGRAYGYTF. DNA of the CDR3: TGTGCCAGCAGCGAAGGCAGGGCCTATGGCTACACCTTC.

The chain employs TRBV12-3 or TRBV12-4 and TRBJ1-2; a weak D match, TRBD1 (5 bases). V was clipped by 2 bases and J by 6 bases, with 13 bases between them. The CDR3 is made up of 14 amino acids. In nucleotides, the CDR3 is TGTGCCAGCAGTTTAAAGGGGTGGGTTGATGGCTACACCTTC. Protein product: CASSLKGWVDGYTF.

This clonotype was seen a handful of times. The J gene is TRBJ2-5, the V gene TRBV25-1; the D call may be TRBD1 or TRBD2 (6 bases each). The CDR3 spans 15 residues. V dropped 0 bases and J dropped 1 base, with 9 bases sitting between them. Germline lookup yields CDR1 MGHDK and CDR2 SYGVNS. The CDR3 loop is CASSEYGGGQETQYF. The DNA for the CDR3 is TGTGCCAGCAGTGAATATGGAGGGGGCCAAGAGACCCAGTACTTC.

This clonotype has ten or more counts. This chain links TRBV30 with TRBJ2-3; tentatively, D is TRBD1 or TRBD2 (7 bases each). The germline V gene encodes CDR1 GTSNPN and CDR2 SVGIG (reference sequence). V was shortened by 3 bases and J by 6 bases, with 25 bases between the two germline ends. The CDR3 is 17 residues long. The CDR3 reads CAWSVRRGQAGADTQYF. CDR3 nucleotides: TGTGCCTGGAGCGTTCGCCGAGGACAGGCGGGGGCCGATACGCAGTATTTT.

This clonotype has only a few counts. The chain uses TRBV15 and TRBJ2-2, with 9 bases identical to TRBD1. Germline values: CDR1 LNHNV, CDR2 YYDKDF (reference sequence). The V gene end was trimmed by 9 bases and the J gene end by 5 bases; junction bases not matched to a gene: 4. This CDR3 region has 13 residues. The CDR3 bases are TGTGCCACACGGGACAGGGCGACCGGGGAGCTGTTTTTT. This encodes CATRDRATGELFF.

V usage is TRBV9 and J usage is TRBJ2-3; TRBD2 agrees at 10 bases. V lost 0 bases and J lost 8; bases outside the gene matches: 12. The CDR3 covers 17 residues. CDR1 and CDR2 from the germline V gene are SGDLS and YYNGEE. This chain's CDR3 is CASSVVGASGGGSTQYF. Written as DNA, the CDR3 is TGTGCCAGCAGCGTAGTCGGGGCTAGCGGGGGAGGGTCTACGCAGTATTTT.

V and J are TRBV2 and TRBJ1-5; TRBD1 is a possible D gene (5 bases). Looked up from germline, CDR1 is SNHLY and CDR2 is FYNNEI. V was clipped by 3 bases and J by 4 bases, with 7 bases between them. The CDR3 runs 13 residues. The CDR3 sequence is CASSEDKNQPQHF. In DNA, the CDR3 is TGTGCCAGCAGTGAGGACAAGAATCAGCCCCAGCATTTT.

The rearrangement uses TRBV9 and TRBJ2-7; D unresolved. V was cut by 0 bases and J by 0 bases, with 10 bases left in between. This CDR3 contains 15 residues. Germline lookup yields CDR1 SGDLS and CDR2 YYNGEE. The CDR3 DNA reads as TGTGCCAGCAGCGTAGGGACCAAAAGCTCCTACGAGCAGTACGTC. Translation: CASSVGTKSSYEQYV.

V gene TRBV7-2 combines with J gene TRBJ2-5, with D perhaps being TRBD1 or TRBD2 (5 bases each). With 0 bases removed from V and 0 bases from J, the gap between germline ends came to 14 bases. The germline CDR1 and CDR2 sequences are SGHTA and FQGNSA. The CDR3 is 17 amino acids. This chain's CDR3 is CASSLAGLATYQETQYF. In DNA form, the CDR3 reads TGTGCCAGCAGCTTAGCGGGGCTAGCCACGTACCAAGAGACCCAGTACTTC. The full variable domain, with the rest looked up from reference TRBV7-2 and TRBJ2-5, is GAGVSQSPSNKVTEKGKDVELRCDPISGHTALYWYRQSLGQGLEFLIYFQGNSAPDKSGLPSDRFSAERTGGSVSTLTIQRTQQEDSAVYLCASSLAGLATYQETQYFGPGTRLLVL.

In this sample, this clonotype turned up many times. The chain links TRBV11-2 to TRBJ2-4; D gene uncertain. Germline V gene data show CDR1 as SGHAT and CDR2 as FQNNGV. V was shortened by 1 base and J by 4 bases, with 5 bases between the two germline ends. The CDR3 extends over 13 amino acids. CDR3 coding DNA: TGTGCCAGCAGCTTAGGCCAGAAAAACATTCAGTACTTC. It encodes CASSLGQKNIQYF.

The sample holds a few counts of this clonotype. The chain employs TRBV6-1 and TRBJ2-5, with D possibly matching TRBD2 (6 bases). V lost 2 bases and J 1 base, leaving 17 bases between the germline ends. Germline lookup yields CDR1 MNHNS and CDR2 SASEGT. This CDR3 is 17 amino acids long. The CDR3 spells CASSEFSPREVQETQYF. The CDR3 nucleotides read TGTGCCAGCAGTGAATTTTCCCCGAGGGAGGTCCAAGAGACCCAGTACTTC.

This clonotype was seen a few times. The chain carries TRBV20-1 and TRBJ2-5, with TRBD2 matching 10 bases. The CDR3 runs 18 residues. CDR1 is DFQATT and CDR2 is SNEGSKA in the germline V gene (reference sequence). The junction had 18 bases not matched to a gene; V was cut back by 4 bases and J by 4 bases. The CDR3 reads CSATQTISSGGAAETQYF. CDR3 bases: TGCAGTGCTACCCAGACTATTAGCAGCGGGGGGGCCGCAGAGACCCAGTACTTC.

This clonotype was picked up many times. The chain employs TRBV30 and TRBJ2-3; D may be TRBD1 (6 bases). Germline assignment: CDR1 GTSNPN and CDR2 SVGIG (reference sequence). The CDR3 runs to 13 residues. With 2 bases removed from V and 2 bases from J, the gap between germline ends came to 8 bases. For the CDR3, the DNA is TGTGCCTGGAGTCAGGGACACACAGATACGCAGTATTTT. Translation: CAWSQGHTDTQYF.

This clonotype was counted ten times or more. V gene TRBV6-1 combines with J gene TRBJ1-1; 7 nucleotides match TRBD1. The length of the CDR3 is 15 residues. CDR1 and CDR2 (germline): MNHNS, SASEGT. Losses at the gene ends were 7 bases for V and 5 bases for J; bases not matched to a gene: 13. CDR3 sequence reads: CASTLTPGQSTEAFF. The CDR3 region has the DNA TGTGCCAGCACCCTCACTCCGGGACAGAGTACTGAAGCTTTCTTT.

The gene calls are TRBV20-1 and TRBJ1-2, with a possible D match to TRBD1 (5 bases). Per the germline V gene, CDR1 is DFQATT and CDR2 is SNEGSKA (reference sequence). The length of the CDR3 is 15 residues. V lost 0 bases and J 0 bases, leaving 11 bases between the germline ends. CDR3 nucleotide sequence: TGCAGTGCTAGAGATCTGCGGGGCCCTAACTATGGCTACACCTTC. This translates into CSARDLRGPNYGYTF.

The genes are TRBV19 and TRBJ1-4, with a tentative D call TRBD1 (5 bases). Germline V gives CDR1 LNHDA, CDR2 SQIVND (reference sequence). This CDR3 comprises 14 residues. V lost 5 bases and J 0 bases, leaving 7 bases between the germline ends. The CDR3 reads CASSRGATNEKLFF. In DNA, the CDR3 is TGTGCCAGTAGTCGGGGGGCAACTAATGAAAAACTGTTTTTT. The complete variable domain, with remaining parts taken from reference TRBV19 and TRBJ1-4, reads DGGITQSPKYLFRKEGQNVTLSCEQNLNHDAMYWYRQDPGQGLRLIYYSQIVNDFQKGDIAEGYSVSREKKESFPLTVTSAQKNPTAFYLCASSRGATNEKLFFGSGTQLSVL.

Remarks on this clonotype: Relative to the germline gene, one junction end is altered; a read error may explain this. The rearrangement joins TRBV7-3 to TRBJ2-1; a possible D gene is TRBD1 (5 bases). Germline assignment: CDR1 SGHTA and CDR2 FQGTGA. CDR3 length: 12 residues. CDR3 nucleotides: TGTGCCGGCAGCTTAGCAGGGAATGAGCAGTTCTTC. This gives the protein CAGSLAGNEQFF.

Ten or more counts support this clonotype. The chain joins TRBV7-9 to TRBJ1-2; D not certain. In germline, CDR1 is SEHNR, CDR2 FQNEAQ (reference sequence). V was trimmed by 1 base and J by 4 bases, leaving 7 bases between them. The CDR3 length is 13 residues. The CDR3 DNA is TGTGCCAGCAGCTTAGGGGTTGGCTATGGCTACACCTTC. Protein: CASSLGVGYGYTF.